The source of this TCR beta chain is a study of cytotoxic CD8 clonotypes in ibrutinib-treated CLL. Overall study context: Partial responses numbered approximately 24 and complete responses 2; after a median around 74 months, roughly 15 stayed remitted and approximately twelve progressed. Study observations and caveats: While tracking circulating CD8+ T-cell counts, baseline clonality exceeded that of age-matched healthy donors. Clonality rose at ibrutinib response and fell back toward baseline at progression.

The germline V gene encodes CDR1 MDHEN and CDR2 SYDVKM. The CDR3 runs 14 residues. The V end was cut by 7 bases, the J end by 5 bases, with 17 bases between. Clones were read by immunoSEQ multiplex PCR, and TCRdb kept only the in-frame ones, dropping some. The profile covers about 300,000 clones, with roughly 76% appearing a single time and around 5.3% taken by the ten largest. This clone was counted once. Its target is unknown. V gene TRBV28 combines with J gene TRBJ2-5, with TRBD1 as a possible D gene (6 bases). This receptor was identified in a human donor with chronic lymphocytic leukemia. The starting material was PBMCs, obtained at disease progression, from a patient treated with ibrutinib. The CDR3 DNA sequence: TGTGCCAGCACTGAACAGGGTGTGGGGGAGACCCAGTACTTC. Encoded protein: CASTEQGVGETQYF. The full variable domain, rest sourced from reference TRBV28 and TRBJ2-5, is DVKVTQSSRYLVKRTGEKVFLECVQDMDHENMFWYRQDPGLGLRLIYFSYDVKMKEKGDIPEGYSVSREKKERFSLILESASTNQTSMYLCASTEQGVGETQYFGPGTRLLVL.